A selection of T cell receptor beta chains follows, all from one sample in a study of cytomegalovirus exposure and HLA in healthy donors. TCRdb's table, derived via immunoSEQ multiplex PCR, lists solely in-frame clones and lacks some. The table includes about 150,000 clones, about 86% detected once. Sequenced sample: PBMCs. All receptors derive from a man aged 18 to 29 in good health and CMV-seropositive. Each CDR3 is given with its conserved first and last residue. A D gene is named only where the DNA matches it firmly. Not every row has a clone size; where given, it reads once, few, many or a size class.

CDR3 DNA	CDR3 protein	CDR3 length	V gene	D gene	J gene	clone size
TGCGCCAGCAGCCAAGATGGACATAGCAATCAGCCCCAGCATTTT	CASSQDGHSNQPQHF	15	TRBV4-1	NA	TRBJ1-5	NA
TGTGCTAGTGGTCTGGGGACTAGCGGGGGCCGGGAGGAGCAGTTCTTC	CASGLGTSGGREEQFF	16	TRBV12-5	TRBD2	TRBJ2-1	NA
TGTGCCAGCAGCTTAGTAGCGACCCACGAGCAGTACTTC	CASSLVATHEQYF	13	TRBV5-4	NA	TRBJ2-7	NA
TGTGCCTGGAGTTACCGACTAGCGGGACCTCTTTACGAGCAGTACTTC	CAWSYRLAGPLYEQYF	16	TRBV30	TRBD2	TRBJ2-7	few
TGTGCCAGCAGCTTTCTGGGACAGAGCTCCTACGAGCAGTACTTC	CASSFLGQSSYEQYF	15	TRBV5-5	TRBD1	TRBJ2-7	NA
TGTGCCAGCAGCTCTTTTCTTGGGCGGGGGGAGACCCAGTACTTC	CASSSFLGRGETQYF	15	TRBV6-5	TRBD2	TRBJ2-5	NA
TGTGCCAGCAGTTACGGGACAGGGCAGATAGGGCAGTTCTTC	CASSYGTGQIGQFF	14	TRBV6-5	TRBD1	TRBJ2-1	NA
TGTGCCAGCAGCCTGACAGGGTCCTACGAGCAGTACTTC	CASSLTGSYEQYF	13	TRBV6-5	TRBD1	TRBJ2-7	once
TGTGCCAGCAGCTTAGTACATTCCTACGAGCAGTACTTC	CASSLVHSYEQYF	13	TRBV7-9	NA	TRBJ2-7	NA
TGTGCCAGCAGTTCCCGGGACAGGGGAGGCGAGCAGTACTTC	CASSSRDRGGEQYF	14	TRBV27	TRBD1	TRBJ2-7	NA
TGTGCCAGTAGTCCTAGGGGGGGCCACATGAACACTGAAGCTTTCTTT	CASSPRGGHMNTEAFF	16	TRBV19	NA	TRBJ1-1	NA
TGTGCCAGCTCACCACTAGGAGACCACGAAAAACTGTTTTTT	CASSPLGDHEKLFF	14	TRBV18	NA	TRBJ1-4	few
TGTGCCAGCAGCTTAGGAACTAGCGGGTTCGATACGCAGTATTTT	CASSLGTSGFDTQYF	15	TRBV11-1	TRBD2	TRBJ2-3	NA
TGTGCCAGCAGTTACGGGGCGGTCAGAGAGACCCAGTACTTC	CASSYGAVRETQYF	14	TRBV6-5	NA	TRBJ2-5	NA
TGTGCCAGCAGCCACGGGAATTCCTATGGCTACACCTTC	CASSHGNSYGYTF	13	TRBV7-6	NA	TRBJ1-2	NA
TGTGCCAGCTCACCACCGAGGGCGGGGTCTGAAGCTTTCTTT	CASSPPRAGSEAFF	14	TRBV18	NA	TRBJ1-1	NA
TGTGCCAGCAGTGAGGCAGCGGGGGGGCCAGATACGCAGTATTTT	CASSEAAGGPDTQYF	15	TRBV6-1	TRBD2	TRBJ2-3	many
TGCGCCAGCAGCTTGGGACAGGGGAGGGACTATGGCTACACCTTC	CASSLGQGRDYGYTF	15	TRBV5-1	TRBD1	TRBJ1-2	few
TGTGCCAGCAACGGTCTAGCGGGAGGGCCTAATGAGCAGTTCTTC	CASNGLAGGPNEQFF	15	TRBV6-1	TRBD2	TRBJ2-1	once
TGTGCCAGCAGCCTTACGGGTGGAACGGGTGAAAAACTGTTTTTT	CASSLTGGTGEKLFF	15	TRBV27	NA	TRBJ1-4	NA
TGTGCCAGCAGCTTGGGACTAGCGGGGGGACTGGATACAGATACGCAGTATTTT	CASSLGLAGGLDTDTQYF	18	TRBV7-3	TRBD2	TRBJ2-3	NA
TGTGCCAGCAGCGTCAGGGACTACTATTCCTACAATGAGCAGTTCTTC	CASSVRDYYSYNEQFF	16	TRBV9	TRBD2	TRBJ2-1	NA
TGTGCTAGTGGTTTGGTATTAAGGGGGCGCGATCGAGGCTACACCTTC	CASGLVLRGRDRGYTF	16	TRBV12-5	TRBD1	TRBJ1-2	once
TGTGCCAGCTCGCGATACTACCGGGGACAGGGGGCTTCGGGGGAGACCCAGTACTTC	CASSRYYRGQGASGETQYF	19	TRBV18	TRBD1	TRBJ2-5	NA
TGCAGCGTTGAAGATCGGGACAGGGGAGCCGGGGAGCTGTTTTTT	CSVEDRDRGAGELFF	15	TRBV29-1	TRBD1	TRBJ2-2	once